This T cell receptor beta chain was obtained from a study of T-cell memory formation after mild COVID-19. TCRdb processed the 5' RACE reads anew with MiXCR; each CDR3 protein has one entry. The sample contains fewer than 400,000 distinct CDR3 sequences, 10% to 15% of which appear only once. General study results and limits: Mostly located in CM and EM were contracting CD4+ clones, with contracting CD8+ clones located in EMRA. Later expanders leaned CD4+, whereas day 15 to 85 contracting clones were balanced CD4/CD8. Pre-infection memory harbored some responding clones, suggesting cross-reactive memory joined. Second-wave clones reaching peak frequency on day 37 lacked confirmed SARS-CoV-2 specificity.

V lost 2 bases, J lost 5 bases, and 16 bases lay in between. The CDR3 sequence is 15 residues long. CDR1 and CDR2 (germline): DFQATT, SNEGSKA (reference sequence). This clonotype showed up just a few times. Antigen specificity is unknown. Sequenced input: PBMCs or a T cell subset sorted from them (not recorded which). The sequence was collected from a man between 18 and 29 years old who had mild COVID-19 (a few samples of this study predate the infection). Cell type and time point are not known. The chain recombines TRBV20-1 with TRBJ1-5; D is perhaps TRBD1 (5 bases). The CDR3, as DNA: TGCAGTGCTAGACCCCTTGGGACTGCGGATCAGCCCCAGCATTTT. Translating gives CSARPLGTADQPQHF.